These T cell receptor beta chains were read from a single sample in a study of early T cells in non-severe SARS-CoV-2 infection. One entry per CDR3 protein results from TCRdb running MiXCR on the 5' RACE reads. The table includes 75,000 to 100,000 distinct CDR3 sequences, roughly 15% detected once. The sequenced sample consisted of whole blood. These receptors were collected from an adult who was a healthcare worker with PCR-confirmed SARS-CoV-2 infection or an uninfected control (not recorded which). Each CDR3 is given with its conserved first and last residue. D genes are given only for firm matches. Expanded clones get a size class; other rows say once, few or many, or leave the size out.

v_gene,abundance,len,j_gene,d_gene,CDR3nt,CDR3aa
TRBV10-1,once,19,TRBJ2-3,NA,TGCGCCAGCAGTGAGTCGATTTTCGGGACCGGACTTAGCACAGATACGCAGTATTTT,CASSESIFGTGLSTDTQYF
TRBV12-3/TRBV12-4,NA,15,TRBJ2-3,NA,TGTGCCAGCAGTCCGCAGGGGGGCCGGACAGATACGCAGTATTTT,CASSPQGGRTDTQYF
TRBV29-1,many,13,TRBJ1-5,TRBD1,TGCAGCGTTGCCACAGGGGGCAATCAGCCCCAGCATTTT,CSVATGGNQPQHF
TRBV6-2/TRBV6-3,few,15,TRBJ2-7,NA,TGTGCCAGCAGAAGCTGGACATCACTTTCCTACGAGCAGTACTTC,CASRSWTSLSYEQYF
TRBV19,NA,16,TRBJ1-5,NA,TGTGCCAGTGGTATAGACCGCGGGCGGGGGAATCAGCCCCAGCATTTT,CASGIDRGRGNQPQHF
TRBV27,NA,15,TRBJ1-5,TRBD1,TGTGCCAGCAGATCGGCGGGACAGGTTGATCAGCCCCAGCATTTT,CASRSAGQVDQPQHF
TRBV6-1,NA,14,TRBJ2-7,NA,TGTGCCAGCAGTGAAAATACGATCTTCTACGAGCAGTACTTC,CASSENTIFYEQYF
TRBV5-5,few,16,TRBJ1-1,TRBD1,TGTGCCAGCAGCTTAGAGCCGGGACAGTGGAACACTGAAGCTTTCTTT,CASSLEPGQWNTEAFF
TRBV5-4,once,14,TRBJ1-2,NA,TGTGCCAGCAGCCCACGGGGTGGGGACTATGGCTACACCTTC,CASSPRGGDYGYTF
TRBV27,many,13,TRBJ1-1,NA,TGTGCCAGCTTTTTTGGGATGAACACTGAAGCTTTCTTT,CASFFGMNTEAFF
TRBV27,NA,14,TRBJ1-4,NA,TGTGCCAGCAGTTTATTCTCAGGGGAGGGAAAACTGTTTTTT,CASSLFSGEGKLFF
TRBV30,few,12,TRBJ1-1,NA,TGTGCCTGGAAACTTTCCGTTGAGTCAGCTTTCTTT,CAWKLSVESAFF
TRBV5-1,NA,15,TRBJ2-7,NA,TGCGCCAGCAGCTTGCAACCGGGACCCGTCTACGAGCAGTACTTC,CASSLQPGPVYEQYF
TRBV11-2,few,15,TRBJ1-3,NA,TGTGCCAGCGGCCCTGACGGAGGCTCTGGAAACACCATATATTTT,CASGPDGGSGNTIYF
TRBV20-1,many,17,TRBJ2-1,TRBD2,TGCAGTGCTGGCGGGACTAGCGGGATGGGGTCCTACAATGAGCAGTTCTTC,CSAGGTSGMGSYNEQFF
TRBV5-1,few,14,TRBJ2-2,NA,TGCGCCAGCAGCTCGAACAAGAACACCGGGGAGCTGTTTTTT,CASSSNKNTGELFF
TRBV4-3,NA,15,TRBJ2-7,NA,TGCGCCAGCAGCCAAGAGCCGGACCACCGGTACGAGCAGTACTTC,CASSQEPDHRYEQYF
TRBV7-6,few,13,TRBJ2-3,NA,TGTGCCAGCAGTAAAGGGGAAGAGGTTACGCAGTATTTT,CASSKGEEVTQYF
TRBV27,many,13,TRBJ1-1,TRBD1,TGTGCCAGCAGTCCCGCGGGACAGGATGAAGCTTTCTTT,CASSPAGQDEAFF
TRBV6-1,few,14,TRBJ2-5,TRBD2,TGTGCCAGCACGGCTAGCGGGTTCCAAGAGACCCAGTACTTC,CASTASGFQETQYF
TRBV6-2/TRBV6-3,few,15,TRBJ1-5,NA,TGTGCCAGCAGTCCGGGACTGTATAGCAATCAGCCCCAGCATTTT,CASSPGLYSNQPQHF
TRBV14,few,15,TRBJ1-6,NA,TGTGCCAGCAGCCAAGAGAGGAGGGAGGATTCACCCCTCCACTTT,CASSQERREDSPLHF
TRBV15,NA,17,TRBJ2-4,TRBD1,TGTGCCACCAGCAGAAGACAGGGCGACCTGCTCAAAAACATTCAGTACTTC,CATSRRQGDLLKNIQYF
TRBV12-3/TRBV12-4,NA,13,TRBJ1-2,NA,TGTGCCAGCAGTTTTCGCAGGCGCGACGGCTACACCTTC,CASSFRRRDGYTF
TRBV9,few,15,TRBJ2-7,NA,TGTGCCAGCAGCGTCCCCGCCGGCACATTTTACGAGCAGTACTTC,CASSVPAGTFYEQYF
TRBV20-1,few,13,TRBJ1-2,NA,TGCAGTGCTAGAGATAAGGGGATGGGTGGCTACACCTTC,CSARDKGMGGYTF
TRBV29-1,NA,13,TRBJ2-7,NA,TGCAGCGTCTCCGGGACACTAACCTACGAGCAGTACTTC,CSVSGTLTYEQYF
TRBV19,NA,13,TRBJ2-3,NA,TGTGCCAGTAGTGTCTTCCACACAGATACGCAGTATTTT,CASSVFHTDTQYF
TRBV5-6,few,15,TRBJ1-3,TRBD1,TGTGCCAGCAGCGGATACAGGGGAGCTGGAAACACCATATATTTT,CASSGYRGAGNTIYF
TRBV12-3/TRBV12-4,NA,14,TRBJ2-3,NA,TGTGCCAGCCGCCCGTTTAGCAGCACAGATACGCAGTATTTT,CASRPFSSTDTQYF